A selection of T cell receptor beta chains follows, all from one sample in a study of pediatric ulcerative colitis. Profiling relied on immunoSEQ multiplex PCR, and the TCRdb table lists in-frame clones only, not all of them. The sample gives about 60,000 clones, 85% to 90% of which show up once; approximately 1.5% is in the top ten. Sequencing input: blood. The receptors come from a boy aged 10-17 years who was a control in a study of pediatric ulcerative colitis. Each CDR3 is given with its conserved first and last residue. The D gene is left open where the match is weak. Where a row states a size, it is once, few, many or the class of an expanded clone; other rows omit it.

D gene	V gene	J gene	clone size	CDR3 DNA	CDR3 protein
.	TRBV29-1	TRBJ1-2	.	TGCAGCGTCGAACGGTCGGCGTCCAATGGCTACACCTTC	CSVERSASNGYTF
.	TRBV30	TRBJ2-7	.	TGTGCCTGGAGCGGACTCCCCAGCTCCTACGAGCAGTACTTC	CAWSGLPSSYEQYF
.	TRBV6-4	TRBJ2-7	.	TGTGCCAGCAGTAGGCGGGGCACTAGCCCTGGCTACGAGCAGTACTTC	CASSRRGTSPGYEQYF
.	TRBV6-5	TRBJ1-2	.	TGTGCCAGCAGTTACTCTGACCGGAGGGCCTATGGCTACACCTTC	CASSYSDRRAYGYTF
.	TRBV7-9	TRBJ1-1	.	TGTGCCAGCAGCCAGGACAGCATGAACACTGAAGCTTTCTTT	CASSQDSMNTEAFF
.	TRBV15	TRBJ2-6	once	TGTGCCACCAGCAGAGGGTCGGAAACTGGGGCCAACGTCCTGACTTTC	CATSRGSETGANVLTF
.	TRBV6-1	TRBJ1-1	.	TGTGCCAGCAGTGGACAGGTTGCTGAAGCTTTCTTT	CASSGQVAEAFF
.	TRBV5-1	TRBJ1-3	.	TGCGCCAGCAGCTTGGATCCTGACGCGGGATGGAACACCATATATTTT	CASSLDPDAGWNTIYF
.	TRBV6-1	TRBJ1-6	.	TGTGCCAGCAGTGAGCAGGGGAATAATAATTCACCCCTCCACTTT	CASSEQGNNNSPLHF
.	TRBV27	TRBJ2-1	.	TGTGCCAGCAGACCGTACTCGGACAGTTTTTTCTCCTACAATGAGCAGTTCTTC	CASRPYSDSFFSYNEQFF
TRBD1	TRBV7-2	TRBJ2-1	.	TGTGCCAGCAGCTTGGCAGGACAGGTTTTAAATGAGCAGTTCTTC	CASSLAGQVLNEQFF